The 22 T cell receptor beta chains below were found in one sample sequenced in a study of T cells in Graves' hyperthyroidism and ophthalmopathy (dated by TCRdb to the late 2010s). Library creation used multiplex PCR. Sequencing relied on an Illumina HiSeq 2000. Amplification of TCR beta CDR3 regions was carried out from RNA transcripts. The TCR CDR3 was subjected to a first round of RT-PCR using the HTBI primer set and the Qiagen OneStep RT-PCR kit. The public reads were reanalyzed by TCRdb: fastp trimming at Q25, MiXCR alignment, in-frame beta chains only. Here each entry gathers all rows of one CDR3 protein and keeps the most common genes and DNA. This sample lists about 400,000 distinct CDR3 sequences; about 15% were detected once. Over 10% of the sample goes to the ten largest clones. Sequencing was performed on blood. The receptor source for this set is a man between 18 and 29 years old with Graves' ophthalmopathy.

This clonotype was detected only a few times. The chain has TRBV3-1 and TRBJ2-4; perhaps D is TRBD1 or TRBD2 (6 bases each). The germline V gene has CDR1 LGHDT and CDR2 YNNKEL (reference sequence). The CDR3 spans 15 residues. Trimming pared 0 bases from V and 4 bases from J, leaving 10 bases between. Written as DNA, the CDR3 is TGTGCCAGCAGCCAAGAAGGCGGGACAAAAAACATTCAGTACTTC. It is translated as CASSQEGGTKNIQYF.

This clonotype came up once. The V and J genes are TRBV19 and TRBJ2-3, with 8 bases aligning to TRBD1. CDR1 and CDR2 from the germline V gene are LNHDA and SQIVND (reference sequence). Trimming at V came to 3 bases and at J to 0 bases, leaving 8 bases not matched to a gene. The CDR3 extends over 17 amino acids. The CDR3 reads CASSIGGTGLSTDTQYF. The CDR3 DNA sequence: TGTGCCAGTAGTATCGGTGGGACAGGCCTTAGCACAGATACGCAGTATTTT. Full variable domain (missing parts from reference TRBV19 and TRBJ2-3): DGGITQSPKYLFRKEGQNVTLSCEQNLNHDAMYWYRQDPGQGLRLIYYSQIVNDFQKGDIAEGYSVSREKKESFPLTVTSAQKNPTAFYLCASSIGGTGLSTDTQYFGPGTRLTVL.

V and J are TRBV20-1 and TRBJ2-1; TRBD2 might be the D (7 bases). V shed 0 bases and J shed 6 bases, with 24 bases lying between them. CDR3 length equals 18 residues. Germline values: CDR1 DFQATT, CDR2 SNEGSKA (reference sequence). CDR3 in amino acids: CSAREPTIRGGGANEQFF. In DNA, the CDR3 is TGCAGTGCTAGAGAACCGACGATTCGGGGAGGGGGGGCCAATGAGCAGTTCTTC.

The chain uses TRBV29-1 and TRBJ1-1; 9 bases are a match to TRBD1. The CDR3 spans 14 residues. The germline gives CDR1 SQVTM, CDR2 ANQGSEA. V was clipped by 5 bases and J by 5 bases; unmatched bases: 9. The CDR3 sequence is CSVSLRQGETEAFF. CDR3 nucleotide sequence: TGCAGCGTTTCCCTTAGACAGGGGGAGACTGAAGCTTTCTTT.

This clonotype was recorded at least ten times. This chain uses TRBV6-1 with TRBJ2-3, with TRBD2 identical over 12 bases. The germline gives CDR1 MNHNS, CDR2 SASEGT. With 5 bases clipped from V and 0 bases from J, the junction kept 9 bases outside the gene matches. The CDR3 loop spans 18 amino acids. CDR3 DNA sequence: TGTGCCAGCAGTTCCGGACTAGCGGGAAGCCTCAGCACAGATACGCAGTATTTT. Amino acid sequence: CASSSGLAGSLSTDTQYF.

Many counts were recorded for this clonotype. The chain has TRBV10-3 and TRBJ2-3, with 9 bases matching TRBD1. Per germline, CDR1 ENHRY and CDR2 SYGVKD. This CDR3 is 14 amino acids long. The junction had 3 bases not matched to a gene; V was cut back by 7 bases and J by 1 base. CDR3 bases: TGTGCCATCACCCGGACAGGGGGCACAGATACGCAGTATTTT. Protein sequence: CAITRTGGTDTQYF.

This clonotype was counted ten times or more. The chain combines TRBV12-3 or TRBV12-4 with TRBJ2-5; TRBD2 matches 9 bases. V dropped 4 bases and J dropped 7; count of bases not matched to a gene: 10. The CDR3 extends over 15 amino acids. Here the CDR3 DNA reads TGTGCCAGCAGTTCTTCTCTAGCGGGAATAGTGACCCAGTACTTC. It specifies CASSSSLAGIVTQYF.

The chain is built from TRBV29-1 and TRBJ1-2; unclear D gene. From germline, CDR1 is SQVTM and CDR2 ANQGSEA. The CDR3 sequence is 12 residues long. V lost 3 bases and J 12 bases, leaving 17 bases between the germline ends. Here the CDR3 reads CSVDTAGEGHTF. Written as DNA, the CDR3 is TGCAGCGTTGACACGGCCGGGGAAGGCCACACCTTC. The complete variable domain, with remaining parts taken from reference TRBV29-1 and TRBJ1-2, reads SAVISQKPSRDICQRGTSLTIQCQVDSQVTMMFWYRQQPGQSLTLIATANQGSEATYESGFVIDKFPISRPNLTFSTLTVSNMSPEDSSIYLCSVDTAGEGHTFGSGTRLTVV.

There are many counts of this clonotype. The V call is TRBV11-3, the J call TRBJ2-7; the match to TRBD2 covers 9 bases. The length of the CDR3 is 13 residues. CDR1 and CDR2 from the germline V gene are SGHNT and YENEEA. The ends lost 5 bases at V and 3 bases at J; junction bases unmatched: 2. In DNA, the CDR3 is TGTGCCAGCAGCATAGCGGGAGACTACGAGCAGTACTTC. Protein product: CASSIAGDYEQYF.

The gene calls are TRBV5-1 and TRBJ2-6; a possible D gene is TRBD1 (7 bases). The CDR3 spans 15 residues. The germline CDR1 and CDR2 sequences are SGHRS and YFSETQ. Trimming stripped 2 bases from V and 5 bases from J, with 11 bases between. This CDR3 reads CASSFRGDRANVLTF. CDR3 coding DNA: TGCGCCAGCAGCTTCAGGGGGGATCGGGCCAACGTCCTGACTTTC.

This clonotype has a count of ten or more. V is TRBV6-1 and J is TRBJ2-7; a possible D gene is TRBD2 (5 bases). This CDR3 has 12 residues. Germline V lookup: CDR1 MNHNS, CDR2 SASEGT. V gave up 4 bases and J gave up 6 bases, with 10 bases separating them. The CDR3 nucleotides are TGTGCCAGCAGTGCCATACTAGGCGAGCAGTACTTC. Protein sequence: CASSAILGEQYF.

The sample holds many counts of this clonotype. The chain links TRBV6-1 to TRBJ2-1; 11 bases match TRBD2. This CDR3 region has 14 residues. Per the germline V gene, CDR1 is MNHNS and CDR2 is SASEGT. V was pared by 6 bases and J by 8 bases, with 6 bases of the junction left unmatched. CDR3 bases: TGTGCCAGCAGCCTAGCGGGAGGAACTTATGAGCAGTTCTTC. Translation gives CASSLAGGTYEQFF.

In this sample, this clonotype turned up many times. V and J are TRBV11-2 and TRBJ2-1; no clear D. Germline V CDR1 and CDR2: SGHAT, FQNNGV. CDR3 length: 12 amino acids. Deletions cut 5 bases from V and 10 bases from J, with 12 bases between. In DNA, the CDR3 is TGTGCCAGCAGCCCCTATTGGACGGAGCAGTTCTTC. As protein: CASSPYWTEQFF.

At least ten counts were recorded for this clonotype. The J gene is TRBJ2-3, the V gene TRBV18; no firm D call. The CDR3 has 13 amino acids. Germline lookup yields CDR1 KGHSH and CDR2 LQKENI. Trimming stripped 4 bases from V and 4 bases from J, with 9 bases between. Here the CDR3 DNA reads TGTGCCAGCTCACTCAGACGGTCAGATACGCAGTATTTT. Its translation is CASSLRRSDTQYF.

V gene TRBV18 combines with J gene TRBJ2-6, with TRBD1 identical over 7 bases. Germline CDR1 is KGHSH and CDR2 is LQKENI. This CDR3 contains 15 residues. The V segment lost 6 bases and the J segment 2 bases; nucleotides outside the gene matches: 4. The CDR3 nucleotides read TGTGCCAGCTCCCCTGGACAGGCTGGGGCCAACGTCCTGACTTTC. It specifies CASSPGQAGANVLTF. Combining the CDR3 with reference TRBV18 and TRBJ2-6 gives the whole variable domain NAGVMQNPRHLVRRRGQEARLRCSPMKGHSHVYWYRQLPEEGLKFMVYLQKENIIDESGMPKERFSAEFPKEGPSILRIQQVVRGDSAAYFCASSPGQAGANVLTFGAGSRLTVL.

This clonotype has a handful of counts. The chain has TRBV6-1 and TRBJ2-1; TRBD2 matches 7 bases. Trimming at V came to 0 bases and at J to 2 bases, leaving 4 bases not matched to a gene. The length of the CDR3 is 16 residues. Germline V gene lookup returns CDR1 MNHNS and CDR2 SASEGT. DNA of the CDR3: TGTGCCAGCAGTGAAGCGAGCGGGGATCCCTACAATGAGCAGTTCTTC. Its protein is CASSEASGDPYNEQFF.

This chain links TRBV20-1 with TRBJ1-1, with D uncertain. Germline V gene data show CDR1 as DFQATT and CDR2 as SNEGSKA (reference sequence). The CDR3 spans 12 residues. V was pared by 3 bases and J by 2 bases, with 7 bases between. The DNA of the CDR3 is TGCAGTGCTAGGGACCCCAACACTGAAGCTTTCTTT. It is translated as CSARDPNTEAFF.

This clonotype was seen ten or more times. The chain combines TRBV30 with TRBJ1-5; tentatively, D is TRBD1 (5 bases). V lost 3 bases and J 7 bases, leaving 16 bases between the germline ends. Germline CDR1 GTSNPN, CDR2 SVGIG (reference sequence). CDR3 size: 14 residues. The CDR3 sequence: CAWSRSGIWQPQHF. CDR3 in DNA: TGTGCCTGGAGCCGCTCAGGGATTTGGCAGCCCCAGCATTTT. The full variable domain, completed using reference TRBV30 and TRBJ1-5, is SQTIHQWPATLVQPVGSPLSLECTVEGTSNPNLYWYRQAAGRGLQLLFYSVGIGQISSEVPQNLSASRPQDRQFILSSKKLLLSDSGFYLCAWSRSGIWQPQHFGDGTRLSIL.

The chain couples TRBV6-1 to TRBJ2-5, with 7 bases fitting TRBD2. Per germline, CDR1 MNHNS and CDR2 SASEGT. The CDR3 spans 15 residues. Germline trimming cut 6 bases from V and 5 bases from J; bases unmatched to any gene: 12. The CDR3 protein is CASSARLASRETQYF. In nucleotides, the CDR3 is TGTGCCAGCAGCGCTCGACTAGCTAGTAGGGAGACCCAGTACTTC.

This clonotype came up many times. This chain uses TRBV24-1 with TRBJ1-2; D unresolved. With 3 bases removed from V and 3 bases from J, the gap between germline ends came to 7 bases. The CDR3 has 13 residues. CDR1 KGHDR and CDR2 SFDVKD come from the germline V gene. The CDR3 protein is CATSDHGDYGYTF. Written as DNA, the CDR3 is TGTGCCACCAGTGATCACGGGGACTATGGCTACACCTTC.

The rearrangement uses TRBV12-3 or TRBV12-4 and TRBJ2-3, with 7 bases identical to TRBD1. The CDR3 is made up of 16 amino acids. Losses at the gene ends were 4 bases for V and 0 bases for J; bases not matched to a gene: 7. The CDR3 region is CASSSPGQTSTDTQYF. The CDR3 DNA sequence: TGTGCCAGCAGTTCCCCGGGACAGACTAGCACAGATACGCAGTATTTT.

The V call is TRBV29-1, the J call TRBJ2-1; D unresolved. This CDR3 is built from 10 residues. The germline V gene encodes CDR1 SQVTM and CDR2 ANQGSEA. V shed 2 bases and J shed 7 bases, with 3 bases lying between them. CDR3 nucleotides: TGCAGCGTTGAATCTAATGAGCAGTTCTTC. As protein: CSVESNEQFF.